This T cell receptor beta chain was sequenced for a study of blood T cell repertoires in COVID-19. In the study overall: Samples of COVID-19 (acute and convalescent) were obtained from the United States, Italy and Spain. Nucleic acid was either cDNA or gDNA, and it came from T cells, B-cell-depleted T cells, or PBMCs.

The CDR3 is made up of 13 amino acids. Germline V gene lookup returns CDR1 MNHEY and CDR2 SVGEGT. V was shortened by 0 bases and J by 4 bases, with 6 bases between the two germline ends. Study processing details: Reference gene primer amplification in the assay estimated nucleated cell counts. Only in-frame clones appear in the TCRdb table, and some are missing; sequencing was by immunoSEQ multiplex PCR. The DNA was the basis for D and trimming; V, J and clone size are from that table. The sample has 150,000 or so clones, about 80% seen once. Sample: peripheral blood. The TCR comes from a human donor in a cohort sampled during active COVID-19. V is TRBV6-2 or TRBV6-3 and J is TRBJ1-2; the D gene is possibly TRBD1 (5 bases). The CDR3 nucleotides are TGTGCCAGCAGTTACTCCCAGGGCTATGGCTACACCTTC. Its translation: CASSYSQGYGYTF.